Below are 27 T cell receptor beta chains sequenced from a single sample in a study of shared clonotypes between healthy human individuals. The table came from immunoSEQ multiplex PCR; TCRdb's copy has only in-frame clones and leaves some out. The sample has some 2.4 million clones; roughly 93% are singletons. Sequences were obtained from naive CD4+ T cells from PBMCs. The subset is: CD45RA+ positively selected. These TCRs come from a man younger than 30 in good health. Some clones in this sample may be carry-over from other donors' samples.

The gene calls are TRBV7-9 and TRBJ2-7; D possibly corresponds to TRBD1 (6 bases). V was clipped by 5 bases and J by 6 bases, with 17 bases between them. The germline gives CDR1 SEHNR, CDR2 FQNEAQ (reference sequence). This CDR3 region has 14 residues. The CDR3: CASSETGFSFEQYF. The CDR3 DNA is TGTGCCAGCAGCGAAACAGGGTTCTCGTTCGAGCAGTACTTC.

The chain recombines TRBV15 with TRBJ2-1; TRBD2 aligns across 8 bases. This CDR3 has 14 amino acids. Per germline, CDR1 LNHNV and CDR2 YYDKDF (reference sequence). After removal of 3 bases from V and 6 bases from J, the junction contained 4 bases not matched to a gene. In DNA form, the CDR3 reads TGTGCCACCAGCAGCGGGAGGGCGTCCAATGAGCAGTTCTTC. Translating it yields CATSSGRASNEQFF.

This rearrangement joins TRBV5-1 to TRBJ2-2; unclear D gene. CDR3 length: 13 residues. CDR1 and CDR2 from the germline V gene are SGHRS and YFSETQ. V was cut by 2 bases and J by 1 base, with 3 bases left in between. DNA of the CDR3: TGCGCCAGCAGCTTCTTGAACACCGGGGAGCTGTTTTTT. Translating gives CASSFLNTGELFF.

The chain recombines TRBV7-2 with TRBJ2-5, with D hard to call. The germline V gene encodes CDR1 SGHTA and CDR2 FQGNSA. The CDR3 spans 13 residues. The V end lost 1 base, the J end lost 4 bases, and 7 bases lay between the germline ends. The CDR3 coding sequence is TGTGCCAGCAGCTTAGGGCGGAGAGAGACCCAGTACTTC. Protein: CASSLGRRETQYF.

The CDR3 protein is CASRMDRAETQYF. The CDR3 nucleotides are TGTGCCAGCAGAATGGACAGGGCCGAGACCCAGTACTTC. The chain has TRBV25-1 and TRBJ2-5; 8 bases fit TRBD1. The germline gives CDR1 MGHDK, CDR2 SYGVNS. J was trimmed by 5 bases and V by 6 bases; bases with no gene match: 5. The CDR3 has 13 residues.

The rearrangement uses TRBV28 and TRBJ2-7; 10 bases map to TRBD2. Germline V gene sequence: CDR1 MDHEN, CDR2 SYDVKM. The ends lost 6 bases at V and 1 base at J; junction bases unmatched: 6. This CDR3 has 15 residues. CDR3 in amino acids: CASRETSGPSYEQYF. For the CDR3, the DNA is TGTGCCAGCAGGGAGACTAGCGGGCCGTCCTACGAGCAGTACTTC.

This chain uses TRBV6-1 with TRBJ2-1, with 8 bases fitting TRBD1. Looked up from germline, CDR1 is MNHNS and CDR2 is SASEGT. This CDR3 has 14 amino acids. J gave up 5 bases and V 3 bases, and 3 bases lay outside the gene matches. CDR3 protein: CASSEDRVNNEQFF. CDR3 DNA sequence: TGTGCCAGCAGTGAGGACAGGGTGAACAATGAGCAGTTCTTC.

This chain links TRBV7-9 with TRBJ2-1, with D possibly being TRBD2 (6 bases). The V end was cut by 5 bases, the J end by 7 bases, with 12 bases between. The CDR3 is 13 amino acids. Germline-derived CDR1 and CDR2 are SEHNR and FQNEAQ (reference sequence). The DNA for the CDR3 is TGTGCCAGCAGCCCGGGGAGGCTGAATGAGCAGTTCTTC. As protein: CASSPGRLNEQFF.

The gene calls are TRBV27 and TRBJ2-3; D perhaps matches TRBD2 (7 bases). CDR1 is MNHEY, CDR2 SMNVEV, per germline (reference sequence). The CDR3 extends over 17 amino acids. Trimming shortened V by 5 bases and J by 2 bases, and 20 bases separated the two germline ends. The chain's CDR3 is CASSPYAGALLTDTQYF. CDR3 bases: TGTGCCAGCAGTCCCTATGCGGGGGCACTTCTCACAGATACGCAGTATTTT.

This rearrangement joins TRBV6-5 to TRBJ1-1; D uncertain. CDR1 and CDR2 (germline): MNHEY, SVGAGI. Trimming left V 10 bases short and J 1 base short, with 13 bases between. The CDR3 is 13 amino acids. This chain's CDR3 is CATLSLRNTEAFF. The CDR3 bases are TGTGCCACCTTGTCATTGAGGAACACTGAAGCTTTCTTT.

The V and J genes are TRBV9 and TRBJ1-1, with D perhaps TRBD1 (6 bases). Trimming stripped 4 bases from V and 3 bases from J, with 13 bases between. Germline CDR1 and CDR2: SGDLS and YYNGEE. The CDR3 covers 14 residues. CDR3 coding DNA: TGTGCCAGCAGCCAAGGGTCAGGGGACACTGAAGCTTTCTTT. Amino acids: CASSQGSGDTEAFF.

The CDR3 DNA reads as TGCGCCAGCAGCTTAACAGGGGTCGATGGCTACACCTTC. Its translation is CASSLTGVDGYTF. This chain connects TRBV5-1 to TRBJ1-2; TRBD1 agrees at 7 bases. Trimming at V came to 2 bases and at J to 6 bases, leaving 4 bases not matched to a gene. Germline lookup yields CDR1 SGHRS and CDR2 YFSETQ. The CDR3 length is 13 residues.

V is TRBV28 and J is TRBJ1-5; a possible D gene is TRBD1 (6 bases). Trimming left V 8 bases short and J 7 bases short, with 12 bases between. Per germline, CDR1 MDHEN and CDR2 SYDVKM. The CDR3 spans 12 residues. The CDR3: CASDRQGQPQHF. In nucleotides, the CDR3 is TGTGCCAGCGACAGGCAAGGGCAGCCCCAGCATTTT.

CDR3 sequence reads: CASSVDQGGNTEAFF. In nucleotides, the CDR3 is TGTGCCAGCAGCGTAGACCAGGGGGGGAACACTGAAGCTTTCTTT. V is TRBV9 and J is TRBJ1-1; 7 bases agree with TRBD1. V lost 0 bases, J lost 1 base, and 3 bases stayed unmatched. CDR1 SGDLS and CDR2 YYNGEE come from the germline V gene. This CDR3 has 15 residues. The full variable domain, in which reference TRBV9 and TRBJ1-1 provide the parts outside the CDR3, is DSGVTQTPKHLITATGQRVTLRCSPRSGDLSVYWYQQSLDQGLQFLIQYYNGEERAKGNILERFSAQQFPDLHSELNLSSLELGDSALYFCASSVDQGGNTEAFFGQGTRLTVV.

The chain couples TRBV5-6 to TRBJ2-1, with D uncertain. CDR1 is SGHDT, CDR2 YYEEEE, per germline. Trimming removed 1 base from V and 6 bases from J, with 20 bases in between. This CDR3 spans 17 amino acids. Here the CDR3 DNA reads TGTGCCAGCAGCTTGTTTAGTCGGTTGATAGCAGTCAATGAGCAGTTCTTC. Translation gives CASSLFSRLIAVNEQFF.

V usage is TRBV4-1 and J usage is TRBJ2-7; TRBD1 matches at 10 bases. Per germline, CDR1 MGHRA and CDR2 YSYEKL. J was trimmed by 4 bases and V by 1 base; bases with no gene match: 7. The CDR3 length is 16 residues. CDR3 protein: CASSQGVLGQGYEQYF. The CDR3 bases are TGCGCCAGCAGCCAAGGAGTCCTGGGACAGGGGTACGAGCAGTACTTC.

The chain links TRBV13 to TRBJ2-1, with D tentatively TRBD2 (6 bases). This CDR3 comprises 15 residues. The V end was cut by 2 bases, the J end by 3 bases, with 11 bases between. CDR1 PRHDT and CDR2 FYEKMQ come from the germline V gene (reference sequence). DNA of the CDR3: TGTGCCAGCAGCTTAAACTGGGGGGACTACAATGAGCAGTTCTTC. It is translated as CASSLNWGDYNEQFF.

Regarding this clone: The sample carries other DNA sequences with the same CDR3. As DNA, the CDR3 is TGTGCCAGCAGTTCCCCCACCGGGGAGCTGTTTTTT. This translates into CASSSPTGELFF. This chain joins TRBV28 and TRBJ2-2, with D uncertain. This CDR3 comprises 12 residues. CDR1 and CDR2 from the germline V gene are MDHEN and SYDVKM. Trimming removed 4 bases from V and 4 bases from J, with 4 bases in between.

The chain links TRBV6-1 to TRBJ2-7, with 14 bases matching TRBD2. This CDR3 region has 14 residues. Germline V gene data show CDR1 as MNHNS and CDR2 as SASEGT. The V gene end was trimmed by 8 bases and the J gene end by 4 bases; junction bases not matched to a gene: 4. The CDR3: CASAGLAGVYEQYF. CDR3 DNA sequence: TGTGCCAGCGCGGGACTAGCGGGAGTATACGAGCAGTACTTC.

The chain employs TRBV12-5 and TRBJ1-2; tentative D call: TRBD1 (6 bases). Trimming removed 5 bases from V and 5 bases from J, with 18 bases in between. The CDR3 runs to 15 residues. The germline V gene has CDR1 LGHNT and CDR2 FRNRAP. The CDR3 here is CASGTQWGGEYGYTF. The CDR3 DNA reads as TGTGCTAGTGGTACCCAATGGGGGGGCGAGTATGGCTACACCTTC.

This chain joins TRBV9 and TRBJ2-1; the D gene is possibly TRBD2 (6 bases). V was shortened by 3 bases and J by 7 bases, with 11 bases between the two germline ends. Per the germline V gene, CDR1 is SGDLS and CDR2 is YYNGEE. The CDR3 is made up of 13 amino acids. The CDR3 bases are TGTGCCAGCAGCGCGGGGGTGAGGAATGAGCAGTTCTTC. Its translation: CASSAGVRNEQFF.

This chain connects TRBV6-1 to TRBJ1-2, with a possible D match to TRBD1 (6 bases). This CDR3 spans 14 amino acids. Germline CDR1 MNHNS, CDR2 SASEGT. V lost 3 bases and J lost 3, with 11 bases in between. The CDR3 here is CASSDIQGDYGYTF. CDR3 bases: TGTGCCAGCAGTGATATACAGGGTGACTATGGCTACACCTTC.

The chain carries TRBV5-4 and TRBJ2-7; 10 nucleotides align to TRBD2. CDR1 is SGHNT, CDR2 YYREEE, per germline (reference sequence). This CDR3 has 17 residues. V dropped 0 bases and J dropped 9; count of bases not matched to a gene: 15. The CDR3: CASSLGTYEREGRWQYF. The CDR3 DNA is TGTGCCAGCAGCTTGGGCACATACGAGCGGGAGGGCCGGTGGCAGTACTTC.

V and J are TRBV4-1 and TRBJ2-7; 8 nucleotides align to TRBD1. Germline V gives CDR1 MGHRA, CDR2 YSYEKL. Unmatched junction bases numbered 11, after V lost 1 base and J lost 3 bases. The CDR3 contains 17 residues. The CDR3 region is CASSQGPIDRGFYEQYF. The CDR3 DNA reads TGCGCCAGCAGCCAAGGTCCGATCGACAGGGGCTTCTACGAGCAGTACTTC.

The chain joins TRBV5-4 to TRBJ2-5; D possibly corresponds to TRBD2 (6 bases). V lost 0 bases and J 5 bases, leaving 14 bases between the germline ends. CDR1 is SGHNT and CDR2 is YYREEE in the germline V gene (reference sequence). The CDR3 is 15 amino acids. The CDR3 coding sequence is TGTGCCAGCAGCTTGGCGGGAGTCGGCTCGGAGACCCAGTACTTC. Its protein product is CASSLAGVGSETQYF. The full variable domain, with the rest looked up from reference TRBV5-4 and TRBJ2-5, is ETGVTQSPTHLIKTRGQQVTLRCSSQSGHNTVSWYQQALGQGPQFIFQYYREEENGRGNFPPRFSGLQFPNYSSELNVNALELDDSALYLCASSLAGVGSETQYFGPGTRLLVL.

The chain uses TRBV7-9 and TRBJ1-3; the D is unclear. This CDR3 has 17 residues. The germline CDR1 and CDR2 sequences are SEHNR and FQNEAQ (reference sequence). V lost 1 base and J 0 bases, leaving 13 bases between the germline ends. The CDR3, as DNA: TGTGCCAGCAGCTTAGGTCCCTTGGGGAGCTCTGGAAACACCATATATTTT. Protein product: CASSLGPLGSSGNTIYF. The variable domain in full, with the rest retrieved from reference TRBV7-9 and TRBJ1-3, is DTGVSQNPRHKITKRGQNVTFRCDPISEHNRLYWYRQTLGQGPEFLTYFQNEAQLEKSRLLSDRFSAERPKGSFSTLEIQRTEQGDSAMYLCASSLGPLGSSGNTIYFGEGSWLTVV.

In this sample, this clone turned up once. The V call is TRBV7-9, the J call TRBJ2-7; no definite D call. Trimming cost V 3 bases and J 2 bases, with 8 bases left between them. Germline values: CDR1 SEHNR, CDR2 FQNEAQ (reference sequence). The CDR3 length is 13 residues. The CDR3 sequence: CASSFSAPYEQYF. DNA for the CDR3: TGTGCCAGCAGCTTTAGTGCCCCCTACGAGCAGTACTTC.